The clone carrying this TCR beta chain was recorded at least ten times. The antigen is undetermined. This record comes from a study of T cells in Graves' hyperthyroidism and ophthalmopathy. For the study at large: Pretreatment peripheral blood was obtained at initial diagnosis.

Germline-derived CDR1 and CDR2 are DFQATT and SNEGSKA (reference sequence). Trimming took 6 bases from V and 2 from J; bases not matched to a gene: 4. The CDR3 spans 14 residues. Over 18 months, lack of ophthalmopathy progression marked Graves' hyperthyroidism as stable. Study outcomes and limitations: The authors' 13 V-J model separated ophthalmopathy from stable hyperthyroidism.

The source material, RNA transcripts, was used to amplify TCR beta CDR3 regions. In the first-round RT-PCR of the TCR CDR3, the HTBI primer set was used. TCRdb recomputed calls from the multiplex PCR reads with MiXCR, one row per CDR3 protein. The table records 470,000 or so distinct CDR3 sequences, around 21% of them present only once. This chain connects TRBV20-1 to TRBJ2-5; TRBD2 agrees at 12 bases. The source is a man aged 18 to 35 with Graves' hyperthyroidism. The sample consisted of blood. CDR3 sequence (DNA): TGCAGTGCCGGAGGACTAGCGGGGCAAGAGACCCAGTACTTC. Its translation: CSAGGLAGQETQYF.